This entry lists 21 T cell receptor beta chains sequenced from one sample in a study of CD8+ T cells in alopecia areata. cDNA prepared by RNA extraction and subsequent reverse transcription served as the template for sequencing. Libraries were prepared by immunoSEQ multiplex PCR; TCRdb keeps only in-frame clonotypes and omits some of them. The sample lists some 120,000 clones; roughly 50% were seen once. The sequencing sample was made of NKG2D-low CD8+ T cells sorted from blood. These receptors were collected from a human donor with alopecia areata.

The genes are TRBV11-2 and TRBJ2-3, with D unresolved. From germline, CDR1 is SGHAT and CDR2 FQNNGV. The CDR3 sequence is 12 residues long. V was trimmed by 3 bases and J by 3 bases, leaving 4 bases between them. The CDR3 sequence: CASSFGTDTQYF. The CDR3 nucleotides are TGTGCCAGCAGCTTTGGAACAGATACGCAGTATTTT.

The table lists this clone with a count of one. The chain links TRBV11-2 to TRBJ2-1; TRBD1 or TRBD2 may be the D gene (5 bases each). Germline values: CDR1 SGHAT, CDR2 FQNNGV. This CDR3 region has 15 residues. The V gene lost 5 bases and the J gene lost 7 bases, with 18 bases spanning the gap. For the CDR3, the DNA is TGTGCCAGCAGCGACATGAGGGGATTGAAGAATGAGCAGTTCTTC. Protein sequence: CASSDMRGLKNEQFF. The full variable domain, completed using reference TRBV11-2 and TRBJ2-1, is EAGVAQSPRYKIIEKRQSVAFWCNPISGHATLYWYQQILGQGPKLLIQFQNNGVVDDSQLPKDRFSAERLKGVDSTLKIQPAKLEDSAVYLCASSDMRGLKNEQFFGPGTRLTVL.

This chain uses TRBV5-1 with TRBJ2-5; the D is unclear. The V and J ends lost 4 bases and 7 bases respectively, with 8 bases between them. Germline loops: CDR1 SGHRS, CDR2 YFSETQ. There are 11 residues in the CDR3. The DNA for the CDR3 is TGCGCCAGCAGCCCGGATGGGACCCAGTACTTC. It codes for CASSPDGTQYF.

This clone was seen more than once but under ten times. The rearrangement joins TRBV29-1 to TRBJ1-2; D unclear. This CDR3 comprises 14 residues. CDR1 and CDR2 (germline): SQVTM, ANQGSEA. Trimming cost V 3 bases and J 0 bases, with 11 bases left between them. The CDR3 spells CSVDRTATNYGYTF. The CDR3 nucleotides read TGCAGCGTTGATCGAACAGCTACTAACTATGGCTACACCTTC.

The chain carries TRBV29-1 and TRBJ2-7; 7 positions agree with TRBD2. This CDR3 region has 13 residues. J lost 1 base, V lost 4 bases, and 4 bases had no gene match. Germline V CDR1 and CDR2: SQVTM, ANQGSEA. The CDR3: CSVVGDYSYEQYF. As DNA, the CDR3 is TGCAGCGTTGTCGGGGACTATTCCTACGAGCAGTACTTC.

The chain employs TRBV6-6 and TRBJ2-7; 7 bases match TRBD1. The CDR3 is made up of 13 amino acids. In germline, CDR1 is MNHNY, CDR2 SVGAGI (reference sequence). V trimming: 6 bases; J trimming: 1 base; junction bases outside the gene matches: 3. DNA of the CDR3: TGTGCCAGCAGATTGGGACAGTCCTACGAGCAGTACTTC. Translated, it gives CASRLGQSYEQYF.

The chain has TRBV29-1 and TRBJ1-1; no reliable D call. From germline, CDR1 is SQVTM and CDR2 ANQGSEA. The CDR3 runs 11 residues. V lost 6 bases and J 1 base, leaving 6 bases between the germline ends. The CDR3 coding sequence is TGCAGCGTAGCTGAGAACACTGAAGCTTTCTTT. Translated: CSVAENTEAFF.

The rearrangement uses TRBV29-1 and TRBJ2-7; TRBD1 aligns across 7 bases. Germline CDR1 and CDR2: SQVTM and ANQGSEA. With 3 bases clipped from V and 3 bases from J, the junction kept 5 bases outside the gene matches. The CDR3 loop spans 13 amino acids. The CDR3 region is CSVDGGQVYEQYF. The CDR3 DNA follows: TGCAGCGTTGATGGCGGACAGGTCTACGAGCAGTACTTC.

This clone has a handful of counts. The rearrangement joins TRBV28 to TRBJ2-3, with a tentative D call TRBD2 (6 bases). V was cut by 6 bases and J by 1 base, with 17 bases left in between. CDR3 length: 16 amino acids. CDR1 is MDHEN and CDR2 is SYDVKM in the germline V gene. This chain's CDR3 is CASSPIGGKRTDTQYF. CDR3 coding DNA: TGTGCCAGCAGCCCCATCGGAGGGAAGCGCACAGATACGCAGTATTTT.

Here the CDR3 reads CSVGDISMSGANVLTF. DNA of the CDR3: TGCAGCGTAGGGGACATTTCCATGTCTGGGGCCAACGTCCTGACTTTC. The chain carries TRBV29-1 and TRBJ2-6, with D possibly matching TRBD1 (6 bases). The CDR3 is made up of 16 amino acids. The germline V and J ends were trimmed by 6 bases and 1 base, with 16 bases remaining between them. Germline CDR1 and CDR2: SQVTM and ANQGSEA.

J is TRBJ2-7 and V is TRBV4-1; TRBD2 agrees at 9 bases. Germline values: CDR1 MGHRA, CDR2 YSYEKL. The V and J ends lost 4 bases and 0 bases, in that order; junction bases with no gene match: 7. The CDR3 is made up of 16 amino acids. CDR3 sequence (DNA): TGCGCCAGCAGCCTATCCTCTAGCGGGAACTCCTACGAGCAGTACTTC. It yields the protein CASSLSSSGNSYEQYF.

The chain is built from TRBV4-2 and TRBJ2-7, with TRBD2 matching over 9 bases. Germline V lookup: CDR1 LGHNA, CDR2 YNFKEQ. There are 16 residues in the CDR3. The V and J ends lost 5 bases and 5 bases, in that order; junction bases with no gene match: 13. CDR3 DNA sequence: TGTGCCAGCAGCTCACCATCCGGGACTAGCATCCACGAGCAGTACTTC. Residues: CASSSPSGTSIHEQYF.

The chain carries TRBV7-9 and TRBJ1-1, with D unclear. Between the trimmed V and J ends, which lost 3 bases and 6 bases, there was a span of 14 bases. Germline V gives CDR1 SEHNR, CDR2 FQNEAQ (reference sequence). This CDR3 has 14 amino acids. Here the CDR3 DNA reads TGTGCCAGCAGCTTGGTCCGACCCGGGGCTGAAGCTTTCTTT. Its protein product is CASSLVRPGAEAFF.

This clone came up once. CDR3 sequence reads: CASSAWNTDTQYF. The CDR3, as DNA: TGTGCCAGCAGCGCATGGAACACAGATACGCAGTATTTT. The genes are TRBV5-4 and TRBJ2-3; no reliable D call. The V gene lost 4 bases and the J gene lost 2 bases, with 8 bases spanning the gap. CDR1 is SGHNT, CDR2 YYREEE, per germline (reference sequence). The CDR3 covers 13 residues.

The chain couples TRBV5-1 to TRBJ2-7, with D perhaps being TRBD1 or TRBD2 (5 bases each). Germline V gene sequence: CDR1 SGHRS, CDR2 YFSETQ. The CDR3 has 14 residues. Deletions cut 2 bases from V and 0 bases from J, with 9 bases between. The CDR3 loop reads CASSFGTDSYEQYF. CDR3 in DNA: TGCGCCAGCAGCTTCGGGACGGACTCCTACGAGCAGTACTTC.

There are a few counts of this clone. The chain uses TRBV27 and TRBJ1-5; no clear D gene. There are 13 residues in the CDR3. Germline V gives CDR1 MNHEY, CDR2 SMNVEV (reference sequence). The V end lost 4 bases, the J end lost 6 bases, and 10 bases lay between the germline ends. CDR3 bases: TGTGCCAGCAGTTCCCTTGGCGGTCAGCCCCAGCATTTT. This codes for CASSSLGGQPQHF.

As DNA, the CDR3 is TGCGCCAGCAGCCAAGAGTGGCAGGGGGCCAACGAGCAGTACTTC. Translated: CASSQEWQGANEQYF. The rearrangement joins TRBV4-3 to TRBJ2-7; the match to TRBD1 covers 8 bases. Germline CDR1 reads LGHNA; CDR2 reads YSLEER. The CDR3 runs 15 residues. V shed 0 bases and J 5 bases; nucleotides not matched to a gene: 6.

The V gene is TRBV29-1, the J gene TRBJ2-1, with a weak D call TRBD1 (6 bases). Per germline, CDR1 SQVTM and CDR2 ANQGSEA. The CDR3 is made up of 14 amino acids. V lost 7 bases to trimming and J lost 8 bases, with 21 bases between them. CDR3 sequence: CSAQGIQYSDEQFF. The CDR3 DNA reads as TGCAGCGCCCAGGGGATCCAGTATTCCGATGAGCAGTTCTTC.

This sequence joins TRBV29-1 and TRBJ1-2; D unresolved. V shed 4 bases and J shed 3 bases, with 12 bases lying between them. Germline V gene data show CDR1 as SQVTM and CDR2 as ANQGSEA. CDR3 length equals 13 residues. The CDR3 sequence: CSVVDGEHYGYTF. For the CDR3, the DNA is TGCAGCGTTGTAGACGGCGAACACTATGGCTACACCTTC. The full variable domain, its missing parts supplied by reference TRBV29-1 and TRBJ1-2, is SAVISQKPSRDICQRGTSLTIQCQVDSQVTMMFWYRQQPGQSLTLIATANQGSEATYESGFVIDKFPISRPNLTFSTLTVSNMSPEDSSIYLCSVVDGEHYGYTFGSGTRLTVV.

The rearrangement links TRBV30 to TRBJ2-1; tentative D call: TRBD2 (6 bases). The CDR3 contains 12 residues. Germline CDR1 GTSNPN, CDR2 SVGIG (reference sequence). V was clipped by 8 bases and J by 2 bases, with 10 bases between them. The CDR3 here is CAGTGAYNEQFF. The DNA for the CDR3 is TGTGCCGGGACTGGGGCCTACAATGAGCAGTTCTTC.

The J gene is TRBJ2-5, the V gene TRBV23-1; D unclear. TRBV23-1 is an ORF, and what it does is uncertain. V was cut by 3 bases and J by 4 bases, with 6 bases left in between. This CDR3 is built from 12 residues. The CDR3 nucleotides read TGCGCCAGCAGTCACTTGGTAGAGACCCAGTACTTC. Translating gives CASSHLVETQYF.